The sequence of this TCR beta chain was determined in a study of shared clonotypes between healthy human individuals. The table came from immunoSEQ multiplex PCR; TCRdb's copy has only in-frame clones and leaves some out. The sample records 2 million to 2.5 million clones, less than 95% being singletons. V was pared by 8 bases and J by 9 bases, with 12 bases of the junction left unmatched. The CDR3 extends over 13 amino acids. The germline V gene has CDR1 SGDLS and CDR2 YYNGEE. The rearrangement links TRBV9 to TRBJ2-7, with 9 nucleotides matching TRBD1. This clonotype originated in a man younger than 30 in good health. Some clones in this sample may be carry-over from other donors' samples. The sample was naive CD4+ T cells from PBMCs. Subset indicated: CD45RA+ positively selected. The CDR3 DNA sequence: TGTGCCAGTTCTCCGGGACAGGGTGGAGCGCAGTACTTC. This encodes CASSPGQGGAQYF.